The 15 T cell receptor beta chains presented below share a single source sample, sequenced in a study of cytomegalovirus exposure and HLA in healthy donors. PCR amplification relied on 60 Vbeta primers (plus 13 Jbeta primers). Sequenced by immunoSEQ multiplex PCR; TCRdb stores in-frame clones only, minus some. The profile shows approximately 99,000 clones, around 85% of them singletons. Sequencing was done on a sample of PBMCs. The receptors derive from a man aged 35 to 55 in good health and CMV-seropositive.

In its sample, this clone was seen once. This chain links TRBV9 with TRBJ1-6; no clear D. This CDR3 has 13 residues. The V gene lost 4 bases and the J gene lost 7 bases, with 9 bases spanning the gap. Germline assignment: CDR1 SGDLS and CDR2 YYNGEE. The CDR3 sequence is CASSSGGNSPLHF. The CDR3 bases are TGTGCCAGCAGCTCAGGAGGGAATTCACCCCTCCACTTT.

The count of this clone is one. The chain couples TRBV6-5 to TRBJ1-5, with 7 bases matching TRBD1. The length of the CDR3 is 15 residues. V lost 0 bases and J lost 3; bases outside the gene matches: 2. Germline lookup yields CDR1 MNHEY and CDR2 SVGAGI. CDR3 region: CASSYSTGSNQPQHF. CDR3 nucleotides: TGTGCCAGCAGTTACTCGACAGGGTCCAATCAGCCCCAGCATTTT.

The chain links TRBV11-2 to TRBJ2-1; D possibly corresponds to TRBD2 (6 bases). V was clipped by 5 bases and J by 9 bases, with 14 bases between them. CDR3 length equals 13 residues. Germline CDR1 SGHAT, CDR2 FQNNGV. CDR3 DNA: TGTGCCAGCAGCCCTAGAGGGCGGGGTGAGCAGTTCTTC. It is translated as CASSPRGRGEQFF.

The V call is TRBV19, the J call TRBJ2-7; 8 bases agree with TRBD2. Germline-derived CDR1 and CDR2 are LNHDA and SQIVND (reference sequence). The trim removed 7 bases at V and 2 bases at J, leaving 7 bases unmatched. CDR3 length equals 14 residues. This CDR3 reads CASKAGTRPYEQYF. The CDR3 DNA follows: TGTGCCAGTAAGGCTGGGACTAGGCCCTACGAGCAGTACTTC.

This rearrangement joins TRBV9 to TRBJ1-3, with no clear D. Germline CDR1 and CDR2: SGDLS and YYNGEE. With 4 bases removed from V and 0 bases from J, the gap between germline ends came to 11 bases. The CDR3 contains 15 residues. CDR3 protein: CASSPAGSSGNTIYF. The DNA for the CDR3 is TGTGCCAGCAGCCCAGCCGGGAGCTCTGGAAACACCATATATTTT.

For this clone: A read error may account for a junction end that differs from germline. The V call is TRBV7-9, the J call TRBJ1-1; 7 bases are shared with TRBD1. In germline, CDR1 is SEHNR, CDR2 FQNEAQ (reference sequence). The CDR3 is 17 amino acids. The CDR3 bases are TGTTCCAGCAGCTCGACAGTGACAGGGAGACTAAACACTGAAGCTTTCTTT. This sequence encodes CSSSSTVTGRLNTEAFF.

This chain joins TRBV4-2 and TRBJ2-1, with TRBD2 matching 11 bases. V shed 2 bases, J shed 8 bases, and the junction held 5 bases outside the gene matches. This CDR3 is 15 amino acids long. In germline, CDR1 is LGHNA, CDR2 YNFKEQ. The CDR3: CASSQTSGSVHEQFF. The CDR3 coding sequence is TGTGCCAGCAGCCAAACTAGCGGGAGTGTCCATGAGCAGTTCTTC.

In DNA, the CDR3 is TGCGCCAGCAACGGACAGGGGTTGAACACTGAAGCTTTCTTT. The encoded protein is CASNGQGLNTEAFF. This sequence joins TRBV5-1 and TRBJ1-1; 9 positions match TRBD1. The CDR3 consists of 14 residues. Germline V gene data show CDR1 as SGHRS and CDR2 as YFSETQ. Losses at the gene ends were 6 bases for V and 0 bases for J; bases not matched to a gene: 3.

This sequence joins TRBV19 and TRBJ1-3; D unclear. Deletions cut 5 bases from V and 1 base from J, with 12 bases between. The CDR3 is made up of 15 amino acids. Per germline, CDR1 LNHDA and CDR2 SQIVND (reference sequence). The CDR3 loop is CASSLGDPSGNTIYF. The DNA for the CDR3 is TGTGCCAGTAGTCTTGGAGATCCATCTGGAAACACCATATATTTT.

V gene TRBV29-1 combines with J gene TRBJ2-5; tentatively, D is TRBD1 (5 bases). This CDR3 spans 14 amino acids. V gave up 6 bases and J gave up 3 bases, with 17 bases separating them. From germline, CDR1 is SQVTM and CDR2 ANQGSEA. CDR3 DNA: TGCAGCGTCACTAAGGGGTGGGGCGAAGAGACCCAGTACTTC. Amino acid sequence: CSVTKGWGEETQYF.

This chain's CDR3 is CASGSLAGSLDTQYF. The CDR3 nucleotides are TGTGCTAGTGGCTCCCTTGCGGGGTCATTAGATACGCAGTATTTT. This rearrangement joins TRBV12-5 to TRBJ2-3, with D possibly TRBD2 on 6 matching bases. CDR3 length: 15 amino acids. Germline V gives CDR1 LGHNT, CDR2 FRNRAP. Between the trimmed V and J ends, which lost 6 bases and 5 bases, there was a span of 18 bases.

Here the CDR3 reads CASSPSPGAPYEQYF. In nucleotides, the CDR3 is TGTGCCAGCAGCCCCTCCCCAGGGGCACCCTACGAGCAGTACTTC. The rearrangement uses TRBV9 and TRBJ2-7, with TRBD1 as a possible D gene (6 bases). Germline V lookup: CDR1 SGDLS, CDR2 YYNGEE. The CDR3 is 15 amino acids. With 4 bases removed from V and 2 bases from J, the gap between germline ends came to 16 bases.

The V and J genes are TRBV5-4 and TRBJ2-7; D not resolved. The germline V gene encodes CDR1 SGHNT and CDR2 YYREEE (reference sequence). This CDR3 region has 12 residues. Trimming removed 2 bases from V and 0 bases from J, with 3 bases in between. CDR3 nucleotide sequence: TGTGCCAGCAGCTTTAACTCCTACGAGCAGTACTTC. Its protein is CASSFNSYEQYF.

This clone was seen just once. The V gene is TRBV19, the J gene TRBJ1-2; a possible D gene is TRBD1 (6 bases). Germline V lookup: CDR1 LNHDA, CDR2 SQIVND (reference sequence). The CDR3 extends over 14 amino acids. Trimming took 6 bases from V and 4 from J, leaving 15 bases between them. As DNA, the CDR3 is TGTGCCAGTAGATGGGACACGGTCGGCTATGGCTACACCTTC. Amino acid sequence: CASRWDTVGYGYTF.

This chain links TRBV9 with TRBJ2-2; tentative D call: TRBD2 (6 bases). From germline, CDR1 is SGDLS and CDR2 YYNGEE. V lost 7 bases, J lost 5 bases, and 6 bases lay in between. CDR3 length equals 11 residues. The CDR3 spells CASGGTGELFF. CDR3 bases: TGTGCCAGCGGGGGGACCGGGGAGCTGTTTTTT.